The clone carrying this TCR beta chain was recorded a few times. TCRdb ran MiXCR on the RT-PCR reads and lists one entry per CDR3 protein. The sample includes about 540,000 distinct CDR3 sequences, less than 25% of them seen just once. The CDR3 runs 15 residues. These data belong to a study of response to subunit inactivated influenza vaccine. This same sample was also taken into another study, of T cells expressing NK-cell markers. That source notes: TCR beta cDNA was made by 5'RACE template switching with UMIs.

This chain uses TRBV21-1 with TRBJ2-7; TRBD2 was called by the table and not checked on the DNA. TRBV21-1 is annotated as a pseudogene. Sequenced here: CD4+ T cells sorted from PBMCs, sampled 12 days after vaccination. The sequence derives from a man aged 50 to 59 who received an inactivated influenza vaccine. CDR3 residues: CATLFSGTASYEQYF. CDR3 bases: TGTGCCACTCTTTTTAGCGGGACTGCCTCCTACGAGCAGTACTTC.